This T cell receptor (beta chain) was retrieved from a study of T cells in Graves' hyperthyroidism and ophthalmopathy. Findings and limits, study-wide: Within blood appeared most thyroid clonotypes that had expanded above 0.001.

TCR beta CDR3 regions were amplified from RNA transcripts. HTBI primers were used for first-round RT-PCR of the TCR CDR3. TCRdb independently ran MiXCR on the multiplex PCR reads; one entry per CDR3 protein. The sample includes 500,000 to 600,000 distinct CDR3 sequences, about 45% of them seen just once. Concerning this clonotype: What it binds is not known.

In germline, CDR1 is SEHNR, CDR2 FQNEAQ (reference sequence). The J segment lost 0 bases and the V segment lost 5 bases, leaving 3 bases of the junction unmatched. The CDR3 loop spans 16 amino acids. Not enrolled were patients with uncontrolled infection, other autoimmune disease, pregnancy or lactation. Clinical symptoms, serum thyroxine and TRAb, thyroid ultrasound and orbital computed tomography together formed the diagnostic basis. The sample taken for sequencing was peripheral blood or thyroid tissue (not recorded which). The clonotype originates from an adult woman with Graves' disease, either hyperthyroidism or ophthalmopathy (not recorded which). The chain recombines TRBV7-9 with TRBJ2-5; 13 positions agree with TRBD2. The CDR3 sequence is CASSPGTSGNQETQYF. As DNA, the CDR3 is TGTGCCAGCAGCCCCGGGACTAGCGGGAACCAAGAGACCCAGTACTTC.